Sequencing of this T cell receptor beta chain was carried out in a study of CD8+CD57+ T cells in acquired aplastic anemia. For the study at large: Yields of DNA that came from sorted CD4+ and CD8+ cells averaged around 3 ug.

With regard to this clonotype: Antigen specificity is unknown.

TCR beta VDJ combinations and CDR3 sequences were profiled from genomic DNA. MiXCR, applied by TCRdb to the reads, yields one record per CDR3 protein. Here the sample spans roughly 200,000 distinct CDR3 sequences, over 55% being singletons. Notes on the study in general: Patients did not significantly differ from controls in CD8+ Simpson's diversity.

The CDR3 runs to 15 residues. Trimming shortened V by 4 bases and J by 3 bases, and 17 bases separated the two germline ends. Germline V gives CDR1 SGHRS, CDR2 YFSETQ. Before being chosen for sequencing, patients had shown CD8+CD57+ cell expansion by flow cytometry. V and J are TRBV5-1 and TRBJ2-7, with D perhaps TRBD1 (5 bases). This receptor was identified in a human donor with aplastic anemia. Sequencing was performed on sorted CD4+, CD8+, or CD8+CD57+ T cells (not recorded which) from PBMCs. CDR3 protein: CASSTISLDSYEQYF. The DNA of the CDR3 is TGCGCCAGCAGCACCATCAGCTTAGACAGCTACGAGCAGTACTTC.